This TCR beta chain originates from a study of shared clonotypes between healthy human individuals. The data were produced by immunoSEQ multiplex PCR, yet TCRdb's version contains in-frame clones alone and is incomplete. The sample records 2,500,000 or so clones, around 90% being singletons. This CDR3 is 14 amino acids long. V shed 4 bases and J 8 bases; nucleotides not matched to a gene: 7. CDR1 is SGHDN and CDR2 is FVKESK in the germline V gene. This TCR derives from a man in his late teens or twenties in good health. Some clones in this sample may be carry-over from other donors' samples. What was sequenced was naive CD4+ T cells from PBMCs. The sample's subset: CD45RA+ positively selected. The chain has TRBV14 and TRBJ1-2, with 10 bases fitting TRBD1. CDR3 residues: CASSLVGTGVGYTF. CDR3 bases: TGTGCCAGCAGCCTCGTGGGGACAGGGGTCGGCTACACCTTC.